The clone carrying this T cell receptor (beta chain) was recorded a few times. Its cognate antigen is unknown. The missing CDR3 end, 3 residues past where the read stops, is filled in from the germline J gene. CVID and control samples used equivalent genomic DNA input. Measured with immunoSEQ multiplex PCR; TCRdb has only the in-frame clones, and not every one. Reported are 16,000 or so clones, none seen only once; the ten largest carry roughly 14%. The source of the sample is a study of T cell clonality in common variable immunodeficiency. General study points: Reportedly, TCR beta sequences from common variable immunodeficiency showed fewer deletions and N-nucleotide insertions.

V was clipped by 2 bases and J by 2 bases, with 13 bases between them. Germline CDR1 SGHAT, CDR2 FQNNGV. The CDR3 runs to 15 residues. The chain has TRBV11-2 and TRBJ2-7; tentatively, D is TRBD1 (5 bases). The sequencing sample was made of peripheral blood mononuclear cells. This receptor was taken from a human donor with common variable immunodeficiency. The part of the CDR3 DNA that was read is TGTGCCAGCAGCTTATTGTCCCAGGGCCCCTACGAG. It encodes CASSLLSQGPYE. The whole CDR3 region reads CASSLLSQGPYEQYF. The variable domain in full, completed from reference TRBV11-2 and TRBJ2-7, reads EAGVAQSPRYKIIEKRQSVAFWCNPISGHATLYWYQQILGQGPKLLIQFQNNGVVDDSQLPKDRFSAERLKGVDSTLKIQPAKLEDSAVYLCASSLLSQGPYEQYFGPGTRLTVT.